The T cell receptor beta chain under discussion was sequenced for a study of blood T cells in healthy people across ages (dated by TCRdb to the mid-2010s). General notes on the study: In model experiments, roughly one uniquely barcoded TCR beta cDNA molecule per two T cells was captured by template switching. The donors were split into four age groups: young (average around 15 years), middle-aged (around 40), aged (more than 60) and long-lived (approximately 80). The study measured age-related changes in TCR beta repertoire diversity using deep sequencing normalized with unique cDNA molecular identifiers. Using the same blood draw, the study looked at two additional independent replicas of 1 million unique cDNA reads for two donors, one aged 18 to 30 and the other aged 80 or older. Donors of different ages were randomly distributed across sequencing lanes to avoid experimental bias.

Comment on this clonotype: Its antigen specificity is not known. No quality values exist for individual bases; no much larger clone is one base distant.

Here is what the overall study found, with its caveats: Because the CMV infection status of the donors was unknown, age-related changes in expanded clonotypes may potentially have been confounded. The long-lived group showed more naive CD4+ T cells, fewer expanded clones and increased TCR diversity than the aged group, suggesting age selection. Estimates of total diversity based on one million sequenced T cells were considered lower bounds and underestimates. Observed TCR beta diversity per million T cells fell roughly linearly with age, and a significant reduction was already apparent by age approximately 40. Conclusive comparison of naive and antigen-experienced compartments was prevented by the profiling of bulk unsorted PBMCs. There was a strong correlation between observed TCR beta diversity and the percentage of naive T cells measured by flow cytometry.

V lost 5 bases and J lost 4 bases; the stretch between them is 12 bases long. The cysteine opens and the phenylalanine closes a CDR3 of 13 amino acids. Just the 39-base CDR3 DNA is kept, in frame starting at base 1. From the germline V gene (reference sequence), CDR1 is DFQATT and CDR2 is SNEGSKA. Library prep was done by 5' RACE. For sequencing, an Illumina HiSeq 2500 was employed. The second PCR ran for about 6 to 11 cycles and used a J-beta primer mix along with a sample-barcoded 5' primer. A template-switch 5' adaptor carrying 12 random nucleotides introduced a unique molecular identifier onto each TCR beta cDNA molecule. Each sample yielded at least 2.5 million CDR3-containing paired-end reads. All of the RNA was converted into first-strand cDNA using the Mint cDNA synthesis kit, with a TRBC-specific oligonucleotide serving as the primer. All cDNA was treated with uracil-DNA glycosylase and then went through a first 18-cycle PCR with the universal primers M1SS and BC2_uni_R. Turning to the authors' computational methods: Normalization of each sample was performed by random selection of 1 million high-quality reads, each carrying a distinct molecular identifier. Instead of being binned into consensus sequences, reads that shared molecular identifiers were thrown out. MiTCR, set to a Q25 quality threshold and the strictest error-elimination algorithm, was used for CDR3 identification, clonotype clustering and error correction. A nonparametric unseen species model with Euler transformation was used to estimate a lower bound on total TCR beta diversity. TCRdb handled the public reads itself, with Q25 trimming in fastp and clone calling in MiXCR, and kept productive beta chains. Every distinct CDR3 protein forms one entry, paired with its most common genes and DNA. TCRdb, not the authors, supplied the V and J calls. Here the sample has 1.5 million to 2 million distinct CDR3 sequences; less than 50% occur a single time. The top ten hold 2.1% of the sample.

Donors were a few dozen systemically healthy Caucasian individuals from Russia aged roughly 6 to 90 years. Each donor gave ten milliliters of peripheral blood, drawn into EDTA-treated Vacutainer tubes. Ficoll-Paque density-gradient centrifugation was used to isolate PBMCs, with at least 6.5 million per sample. Total RNA was extracted from PBMCs with Trizol reagent, with at least 6 micrograms obtained per sample. The percentages of naive CD45RAhigh/CD27high T cells were determined by flow cytometry on a PBMC aliquot from every donor. The clonotype originates from a middle-aged woman in good health. The specimen sequenced was blood. This chain is built from TRBV20-1 and TRBJ2-1, and TRBD1 may be the D gene, going by 6 matching bases. The bases are TGCAGTGCTCCCCTTCAGGGGTACAATGAGCAGTTCTTC. It translates as CSAPLQGYNEQFF.